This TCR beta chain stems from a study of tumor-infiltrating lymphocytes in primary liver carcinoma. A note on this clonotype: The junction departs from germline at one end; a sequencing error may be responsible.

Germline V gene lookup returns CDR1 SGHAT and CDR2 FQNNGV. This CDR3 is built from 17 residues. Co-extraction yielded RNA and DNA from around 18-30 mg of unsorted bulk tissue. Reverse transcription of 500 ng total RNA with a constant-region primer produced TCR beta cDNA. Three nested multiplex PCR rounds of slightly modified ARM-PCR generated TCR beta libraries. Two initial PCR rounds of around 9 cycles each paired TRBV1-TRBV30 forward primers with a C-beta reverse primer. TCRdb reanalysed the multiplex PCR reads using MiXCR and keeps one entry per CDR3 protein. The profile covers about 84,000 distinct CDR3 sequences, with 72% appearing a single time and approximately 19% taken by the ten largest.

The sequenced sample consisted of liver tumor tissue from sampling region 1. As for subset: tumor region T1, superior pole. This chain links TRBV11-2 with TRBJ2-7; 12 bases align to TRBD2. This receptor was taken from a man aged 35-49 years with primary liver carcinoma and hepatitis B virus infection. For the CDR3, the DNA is TGTGTCAGGAGCCAGGGACTAGCGGGTTCCCCTTTCTACGAGCGGTACTTC. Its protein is CVRSQGLAGSPFYERYF.